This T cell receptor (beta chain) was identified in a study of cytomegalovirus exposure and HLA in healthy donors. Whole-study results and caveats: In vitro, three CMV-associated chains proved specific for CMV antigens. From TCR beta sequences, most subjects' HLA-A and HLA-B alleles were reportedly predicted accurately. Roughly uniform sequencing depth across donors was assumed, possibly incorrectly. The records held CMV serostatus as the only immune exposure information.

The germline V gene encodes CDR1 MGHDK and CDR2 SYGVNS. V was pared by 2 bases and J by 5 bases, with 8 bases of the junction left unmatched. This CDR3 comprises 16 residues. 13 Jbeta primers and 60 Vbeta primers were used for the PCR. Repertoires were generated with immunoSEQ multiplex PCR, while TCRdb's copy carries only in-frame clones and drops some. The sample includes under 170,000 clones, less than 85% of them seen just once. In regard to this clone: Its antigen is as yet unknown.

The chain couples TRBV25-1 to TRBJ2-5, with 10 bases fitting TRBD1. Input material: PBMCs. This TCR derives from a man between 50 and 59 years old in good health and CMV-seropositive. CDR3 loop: CASSEQRTGGLETQYF. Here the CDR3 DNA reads TGTGCCAGCAGTGAACAGCGGACAGGGGGTTTGGAGACCCAGTACTTC.